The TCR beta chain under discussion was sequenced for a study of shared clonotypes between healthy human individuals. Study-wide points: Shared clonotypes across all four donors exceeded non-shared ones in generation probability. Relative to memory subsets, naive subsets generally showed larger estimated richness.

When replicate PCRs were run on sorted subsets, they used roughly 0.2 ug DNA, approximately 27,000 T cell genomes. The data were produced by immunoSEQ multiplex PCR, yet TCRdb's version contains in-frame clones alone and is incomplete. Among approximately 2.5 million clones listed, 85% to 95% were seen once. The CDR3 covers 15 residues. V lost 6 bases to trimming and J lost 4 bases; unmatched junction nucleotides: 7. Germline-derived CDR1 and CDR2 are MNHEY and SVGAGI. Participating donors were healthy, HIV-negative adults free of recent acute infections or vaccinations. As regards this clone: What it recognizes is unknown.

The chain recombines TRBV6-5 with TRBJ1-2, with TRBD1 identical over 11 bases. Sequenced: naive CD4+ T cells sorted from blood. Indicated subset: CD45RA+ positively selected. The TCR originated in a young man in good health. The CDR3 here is CASRRTGGDAYGYTF. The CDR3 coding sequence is TGTGCCAGCAGAAGGACAGGGGGCGATGCCTATGGCTACACCTTC.